This entry is about one T cell receptor (beta chain). The antigen is unknown. The sample belongs to a study of blood T cells in healthy people across ages. Together with a sample-barcoded 5' primer, a J-beta primer mix was included in a second PCR lasting about 7 to 11 cycles. The authors tagged each cDNA molecule using a template-switch adaptor with 12 random nucleotides. TCRdb fed the 5' RACE reads into MiXCR, producing one record per CDR3 protein. The table lists 1,300,000 or so distinct CDR3 sequences, roughly 60% of them singletons. Germline V gene lookup returns CDR1 DFQATT and CDR2 SNEGSKA (reference sequence). The V end was cut by 7 bases, the J end by 1 base, with 13 bases between. CDR3 length equals 13 residues. Per individual sample, total RNA of at least 6 micrograms was extracted. Overall study findings and caveats: Bulk PBMC profiling left naive and antigen-experienced comparisons inconclusive.

Sequenced: blood. The source is a man in his late teens or twenties in good health. The chain uses TRBV20-1 and TRBJ1-2; D is undetermined. CDR3 in amino acids: CSVRPDYNYGYTF. The DNA for the CDR3 is TGCAGTGTGCGTCCAGATTATAACTATGGCTACACCTTC.